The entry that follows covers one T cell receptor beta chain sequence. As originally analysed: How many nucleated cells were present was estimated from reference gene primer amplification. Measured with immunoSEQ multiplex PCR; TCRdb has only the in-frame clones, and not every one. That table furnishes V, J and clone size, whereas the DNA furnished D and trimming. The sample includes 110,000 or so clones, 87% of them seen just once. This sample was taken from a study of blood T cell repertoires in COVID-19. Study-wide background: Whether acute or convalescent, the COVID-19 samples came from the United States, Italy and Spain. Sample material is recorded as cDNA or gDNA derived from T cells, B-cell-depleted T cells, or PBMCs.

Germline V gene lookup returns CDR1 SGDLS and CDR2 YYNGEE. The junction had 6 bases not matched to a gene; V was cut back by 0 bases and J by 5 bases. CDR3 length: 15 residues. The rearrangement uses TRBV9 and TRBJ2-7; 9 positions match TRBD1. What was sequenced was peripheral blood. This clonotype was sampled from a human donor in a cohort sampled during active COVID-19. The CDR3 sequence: CASSVGRDRVHEQYF. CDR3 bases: TGTGCCAGCAGCGTAGGGAGGGACAGGGTCCACGAGCAGTACTTC.